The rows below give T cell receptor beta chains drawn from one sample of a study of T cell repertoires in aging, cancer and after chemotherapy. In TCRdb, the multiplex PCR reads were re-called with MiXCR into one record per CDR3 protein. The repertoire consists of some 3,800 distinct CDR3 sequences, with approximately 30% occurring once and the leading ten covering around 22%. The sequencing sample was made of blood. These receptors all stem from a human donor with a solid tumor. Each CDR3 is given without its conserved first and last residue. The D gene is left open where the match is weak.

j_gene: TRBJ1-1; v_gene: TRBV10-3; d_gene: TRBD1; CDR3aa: AISEPQGRTEAF
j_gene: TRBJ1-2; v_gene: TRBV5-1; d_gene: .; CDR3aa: ASSLAGETGYT
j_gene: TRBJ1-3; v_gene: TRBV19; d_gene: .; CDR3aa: ASRDLAEDTIY
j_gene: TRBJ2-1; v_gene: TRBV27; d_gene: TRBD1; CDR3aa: ASSLWDSYNEQF
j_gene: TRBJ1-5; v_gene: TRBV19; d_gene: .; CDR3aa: ASSSWGSNQPQH
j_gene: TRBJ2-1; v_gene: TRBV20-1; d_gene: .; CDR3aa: SADREGEQF
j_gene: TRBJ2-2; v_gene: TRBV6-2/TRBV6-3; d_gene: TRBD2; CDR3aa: ASSYSVGLAGVRSGELF
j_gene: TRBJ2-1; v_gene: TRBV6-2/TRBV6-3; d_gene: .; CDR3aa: ASSSGGPNEQF
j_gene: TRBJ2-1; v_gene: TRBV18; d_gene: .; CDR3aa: ASLAERENEQF
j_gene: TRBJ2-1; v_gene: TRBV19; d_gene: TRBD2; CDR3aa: ASTIVSGSNEQF
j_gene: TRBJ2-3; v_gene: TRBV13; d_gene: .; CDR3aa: ASSLKSASYLTSTQY
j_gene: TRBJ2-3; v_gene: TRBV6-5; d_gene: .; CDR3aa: ASSYGGGGADTQY
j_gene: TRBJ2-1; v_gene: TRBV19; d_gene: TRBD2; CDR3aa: ASSILRTSGANEQF
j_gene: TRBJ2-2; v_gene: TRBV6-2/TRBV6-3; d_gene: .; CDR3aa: ASSYRERYTGELF
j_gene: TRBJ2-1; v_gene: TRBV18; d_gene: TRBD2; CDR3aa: ASSSTSGRSNEQF
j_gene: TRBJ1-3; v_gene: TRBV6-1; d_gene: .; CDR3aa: AIALGGSLDTGNTIY
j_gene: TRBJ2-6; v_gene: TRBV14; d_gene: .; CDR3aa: ASSIWGGARGANVLT
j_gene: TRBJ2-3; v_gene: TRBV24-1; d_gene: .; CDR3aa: ATSDSDLGAELNPTDTQY
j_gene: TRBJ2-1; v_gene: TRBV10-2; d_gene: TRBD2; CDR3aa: ASRLAGDNEQF
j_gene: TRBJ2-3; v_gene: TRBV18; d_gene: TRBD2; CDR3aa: ASSRPTSGKGDTQY
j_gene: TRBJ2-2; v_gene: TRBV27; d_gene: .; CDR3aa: ASSLTPTDTGELF
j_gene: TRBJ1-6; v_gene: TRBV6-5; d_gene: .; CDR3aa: ASTRAAWLSSYNSPLH
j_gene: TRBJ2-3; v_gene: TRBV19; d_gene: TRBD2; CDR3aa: ASSYSGRSDTQY
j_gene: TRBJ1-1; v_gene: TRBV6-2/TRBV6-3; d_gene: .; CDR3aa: ASSYREVTEAF
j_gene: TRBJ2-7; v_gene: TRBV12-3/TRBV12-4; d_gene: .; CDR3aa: ASSFDLTYEQY
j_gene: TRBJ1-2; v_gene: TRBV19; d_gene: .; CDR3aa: ASSIGRREGSGYT
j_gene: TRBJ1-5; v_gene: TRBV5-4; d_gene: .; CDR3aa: ASSLGGGDQPQH
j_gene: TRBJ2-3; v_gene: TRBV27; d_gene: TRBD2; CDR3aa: ASRWTSGTGKTQY
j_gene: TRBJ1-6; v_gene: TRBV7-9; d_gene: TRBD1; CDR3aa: ASSRFRDRNNSPLH
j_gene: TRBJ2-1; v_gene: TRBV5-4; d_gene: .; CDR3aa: ASSSNTFYNEQF
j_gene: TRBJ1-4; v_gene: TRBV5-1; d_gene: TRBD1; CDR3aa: ASSGQAITTNEKLF
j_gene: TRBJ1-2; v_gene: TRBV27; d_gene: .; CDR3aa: ASSLVGAGYTNYGYT
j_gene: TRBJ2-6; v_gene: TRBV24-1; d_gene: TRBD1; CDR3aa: ATSDSGTDGANVLT
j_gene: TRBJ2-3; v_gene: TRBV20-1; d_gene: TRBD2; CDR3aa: SAGTSGSLDTQY
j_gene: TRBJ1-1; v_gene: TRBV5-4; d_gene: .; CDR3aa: ASSFEPNTEAF
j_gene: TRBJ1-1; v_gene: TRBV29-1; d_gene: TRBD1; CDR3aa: SVQSTGFYAEAF
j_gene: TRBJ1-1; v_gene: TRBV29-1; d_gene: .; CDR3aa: SVAANTGHTEAF
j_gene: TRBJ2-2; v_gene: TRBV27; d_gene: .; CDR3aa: ASSLFSGLENTGELF
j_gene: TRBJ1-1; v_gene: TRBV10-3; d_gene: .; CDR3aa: AIGRTNTEAF
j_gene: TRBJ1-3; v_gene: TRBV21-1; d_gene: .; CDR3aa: ASSKEGSSNSGNTIY
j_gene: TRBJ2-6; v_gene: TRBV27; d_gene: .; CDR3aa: ASSWGQGWYGANVLT
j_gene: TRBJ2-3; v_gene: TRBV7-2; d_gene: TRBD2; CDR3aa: ASSLTGLAGVGGTDTQY
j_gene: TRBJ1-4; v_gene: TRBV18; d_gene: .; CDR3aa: ASSPRTVNEKLF
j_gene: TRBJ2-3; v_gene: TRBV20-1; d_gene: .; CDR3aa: SAGEATSTDTQY